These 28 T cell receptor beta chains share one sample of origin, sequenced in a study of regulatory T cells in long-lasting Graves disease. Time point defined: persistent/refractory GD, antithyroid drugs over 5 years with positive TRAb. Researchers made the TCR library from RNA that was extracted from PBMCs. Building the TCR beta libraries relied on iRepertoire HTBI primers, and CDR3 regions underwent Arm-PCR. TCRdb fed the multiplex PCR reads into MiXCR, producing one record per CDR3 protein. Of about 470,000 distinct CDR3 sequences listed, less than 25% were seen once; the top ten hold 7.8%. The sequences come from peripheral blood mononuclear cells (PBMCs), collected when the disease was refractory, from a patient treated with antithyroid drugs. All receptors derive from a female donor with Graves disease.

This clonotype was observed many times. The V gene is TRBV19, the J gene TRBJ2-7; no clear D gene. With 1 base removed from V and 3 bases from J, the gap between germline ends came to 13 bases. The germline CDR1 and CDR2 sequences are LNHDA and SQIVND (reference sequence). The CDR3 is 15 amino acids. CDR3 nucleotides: TGTGCCAGTAGTATAGGAGACCGTGTCATCTACGAGCAGTACTTC. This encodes CASSIGDRVIYEQYF. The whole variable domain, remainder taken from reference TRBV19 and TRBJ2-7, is DGGITQSPKYLFRKEGQNVTLSCEQNLNHDAMYWYRQDPGQGLRLIYYSQIVNDFQKGDIAEGYSVSREKKESFPLTVTSAQKNPTAFYLCASSIGDRVIYEQYFGPGTRLTVT.

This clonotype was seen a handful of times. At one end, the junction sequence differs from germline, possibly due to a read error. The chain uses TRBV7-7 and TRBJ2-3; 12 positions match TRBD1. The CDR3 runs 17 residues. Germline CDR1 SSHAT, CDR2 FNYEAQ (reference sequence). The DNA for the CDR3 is TGTGCTAGCAGCTTGGGGCCCGGGACAGGGGGCCCAGATACGCAGTATTTT. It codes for CASSLGPGTGGPDTQYF.

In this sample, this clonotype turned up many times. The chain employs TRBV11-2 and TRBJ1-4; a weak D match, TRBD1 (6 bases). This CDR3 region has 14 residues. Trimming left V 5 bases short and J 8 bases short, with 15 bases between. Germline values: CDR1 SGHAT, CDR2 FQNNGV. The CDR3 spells CASSHEDRLEKLFF. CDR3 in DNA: TGTGCCAGCAGCCACGAGGACAGACTAGAAAAACTGTTTTTT.

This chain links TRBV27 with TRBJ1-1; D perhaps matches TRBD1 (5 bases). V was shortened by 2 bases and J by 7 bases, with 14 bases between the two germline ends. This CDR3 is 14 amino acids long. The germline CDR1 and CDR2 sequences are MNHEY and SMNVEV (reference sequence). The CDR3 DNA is TGTGCCAGCAGTTTAGGGGCTGGTCACAGTGAAGCTTTCTTT. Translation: CASSLGAGHSEAFF.

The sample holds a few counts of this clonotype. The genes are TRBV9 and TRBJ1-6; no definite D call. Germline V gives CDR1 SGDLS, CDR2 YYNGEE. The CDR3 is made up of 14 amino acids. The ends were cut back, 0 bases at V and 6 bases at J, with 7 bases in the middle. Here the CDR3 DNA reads TGTGCCAGCAGCGTAGGGCGAAGTAATTCACCCCTCCACTTT. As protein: CASSVGRSNSPLHF.

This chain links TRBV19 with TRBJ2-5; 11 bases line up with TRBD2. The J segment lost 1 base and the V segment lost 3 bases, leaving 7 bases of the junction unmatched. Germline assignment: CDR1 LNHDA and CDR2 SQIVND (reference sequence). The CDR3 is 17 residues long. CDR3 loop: CASSIRLAGQFQETQYF. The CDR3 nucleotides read TGTGCCAGTAGTATCCGACTAGCGGGACAATTCCAAGAGACCCAGTACTTC.

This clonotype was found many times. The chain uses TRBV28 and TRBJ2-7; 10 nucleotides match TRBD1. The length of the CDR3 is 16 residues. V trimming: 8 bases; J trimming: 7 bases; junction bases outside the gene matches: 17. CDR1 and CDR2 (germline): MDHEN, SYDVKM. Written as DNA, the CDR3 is TGTGCCAGCCGGTTCAACATCGGGACAGGGGATGAGGAGCAGTACTTC. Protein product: CASRFNIGTGDEEQYF.

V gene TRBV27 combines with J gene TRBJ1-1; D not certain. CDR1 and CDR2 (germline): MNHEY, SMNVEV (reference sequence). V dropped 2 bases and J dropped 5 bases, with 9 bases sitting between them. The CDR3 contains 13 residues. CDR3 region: CASSLRPWTEAFF. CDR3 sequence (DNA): TGTGCCAGCAGTTTAAGACCCTGGACTGAAGCTTTCTTT.

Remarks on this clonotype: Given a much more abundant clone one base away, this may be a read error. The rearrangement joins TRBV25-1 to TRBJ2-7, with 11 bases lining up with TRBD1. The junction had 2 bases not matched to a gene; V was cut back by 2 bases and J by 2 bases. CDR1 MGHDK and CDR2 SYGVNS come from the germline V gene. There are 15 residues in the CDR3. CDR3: CASSEPGQGAYEQYF. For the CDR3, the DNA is TGTGCCAGCAGTGAACCGGGACAGGGGGCCTACGAGCAGTACTTC.

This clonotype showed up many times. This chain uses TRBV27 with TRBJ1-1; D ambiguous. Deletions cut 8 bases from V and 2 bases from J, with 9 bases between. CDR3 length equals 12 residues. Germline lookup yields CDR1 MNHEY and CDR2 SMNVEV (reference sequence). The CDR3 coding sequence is TGTGCCAGCGTCGGGGTTAACACTGAAGCTTTCTTT. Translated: CASVGVNTEAFF.

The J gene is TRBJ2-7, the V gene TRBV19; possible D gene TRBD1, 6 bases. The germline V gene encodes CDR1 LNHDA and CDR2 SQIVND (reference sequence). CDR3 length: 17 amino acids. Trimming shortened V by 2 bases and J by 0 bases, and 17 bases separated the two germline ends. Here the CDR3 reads CASSISGARVSSYEQYF. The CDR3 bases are TGTGCCAGTAGTATATCAGGGGCGCGGGTTAGCTCCTACGAGCAGTACTTC.

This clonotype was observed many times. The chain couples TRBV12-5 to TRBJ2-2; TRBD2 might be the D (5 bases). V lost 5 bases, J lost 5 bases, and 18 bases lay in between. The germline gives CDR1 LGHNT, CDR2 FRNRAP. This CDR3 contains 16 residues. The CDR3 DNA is TGTGCTAGTGGTCCCGGTTCGGTCCCGGGAACCGGGGAGCTGTTTTTT. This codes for CASGPGSVPGTGELFF.

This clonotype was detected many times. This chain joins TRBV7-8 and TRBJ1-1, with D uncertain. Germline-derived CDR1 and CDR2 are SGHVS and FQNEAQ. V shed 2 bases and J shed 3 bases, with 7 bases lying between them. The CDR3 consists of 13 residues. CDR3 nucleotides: TGTGCCAGCAGCTTACTCCTGGACACTGAAGCTTTCTTT. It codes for CASSLLLDTEAFF.

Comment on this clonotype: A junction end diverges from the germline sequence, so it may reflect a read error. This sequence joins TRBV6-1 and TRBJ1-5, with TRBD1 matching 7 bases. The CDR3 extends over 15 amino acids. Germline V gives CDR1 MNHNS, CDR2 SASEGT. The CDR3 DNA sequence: TGTGCCATCAGTGAGGGACAGAGTAGCAATCAGCCCCAGCATTTT. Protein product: CAISEGQSSNQPQHF.

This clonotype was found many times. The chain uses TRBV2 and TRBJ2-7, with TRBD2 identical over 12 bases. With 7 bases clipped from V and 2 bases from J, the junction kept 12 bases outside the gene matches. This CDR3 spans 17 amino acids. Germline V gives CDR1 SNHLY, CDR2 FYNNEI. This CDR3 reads CASNAPLAGGPTYEQYF. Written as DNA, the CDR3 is TGTGCCAGCAACGCACCTCTAGCGGGAGGGCCTACCTACGAGCAGTACTTC. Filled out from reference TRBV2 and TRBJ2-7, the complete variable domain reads EPEVTQTPSHQVTQMGQEVILRCVPISNHLYFYWYRQILGQKVEFLVSFYNNEISEKSEIFDDQFSVERPDGSNFTLKIRSTKLEDSAMYFCASNAPLAGGPTYEQYFGPGTRLTVT.

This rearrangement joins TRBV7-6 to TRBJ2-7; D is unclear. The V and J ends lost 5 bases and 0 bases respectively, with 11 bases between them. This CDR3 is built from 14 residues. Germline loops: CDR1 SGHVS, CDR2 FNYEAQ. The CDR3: CASSPADGSYEQYF. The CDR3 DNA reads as TGTGCCAGCAGCCCCGCGGACGGCTCCTACGAGCAGTACTTC.

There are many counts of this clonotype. CDR3 sequence: CSGGTGPQETQYF. CDR3 coding DNA: TGCAGCGGAGGAACAGGGCCCCAAGAGACCCAGTACTTC. This rearrangement joins TRBV29-1 to TRBJ2-5, with D perhaps matching TRBD1 (6 bases). The germline V gene has CDR1 SQVTM and CDR2 ANQGSEA. V lost 7 bases to trimming and J lost 1 base, with 13 bases between them. This CDR3 comprises 13 residues.

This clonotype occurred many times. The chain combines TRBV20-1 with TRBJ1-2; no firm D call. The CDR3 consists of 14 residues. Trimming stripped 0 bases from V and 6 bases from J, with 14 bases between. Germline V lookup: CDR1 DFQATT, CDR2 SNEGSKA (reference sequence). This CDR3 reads CSARDAGRNHGYTF. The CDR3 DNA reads TGCAGTGCTAGAGACGCAGGCCGAAACCATGGCTACACCTTC.

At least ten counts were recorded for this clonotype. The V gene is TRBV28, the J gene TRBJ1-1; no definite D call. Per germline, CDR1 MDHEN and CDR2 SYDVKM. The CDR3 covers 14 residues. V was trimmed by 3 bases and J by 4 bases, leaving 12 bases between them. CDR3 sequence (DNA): TGTGCCAGCAGTTTTAAAGGGATAACCACTGAAGCTTTCTTT. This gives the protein CASSFKGITTEAFF.

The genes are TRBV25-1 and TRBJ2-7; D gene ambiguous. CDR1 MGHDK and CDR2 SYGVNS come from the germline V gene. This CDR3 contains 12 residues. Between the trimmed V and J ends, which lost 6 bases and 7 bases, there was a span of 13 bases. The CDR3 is CASSINSWEQYF. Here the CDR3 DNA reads TGTGCCAGCAGCATTAATTCGTGGGAGCAGTACTTC.

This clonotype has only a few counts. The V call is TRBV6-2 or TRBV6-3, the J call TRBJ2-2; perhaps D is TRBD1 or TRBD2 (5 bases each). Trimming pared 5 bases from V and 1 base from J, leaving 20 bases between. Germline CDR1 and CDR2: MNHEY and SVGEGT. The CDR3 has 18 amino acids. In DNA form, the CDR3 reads TGTGCCAGCAGTGCCGTACGCATTGGGGGTCGGAACACCGGGGAGCTGTTTTTT. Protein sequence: CASSAVRIGGRNTGELFF.

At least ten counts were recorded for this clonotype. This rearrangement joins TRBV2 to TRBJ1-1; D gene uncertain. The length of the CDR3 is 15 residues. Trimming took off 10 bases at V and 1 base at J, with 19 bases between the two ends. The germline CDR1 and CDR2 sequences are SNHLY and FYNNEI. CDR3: CATFPQRQTNTEAFF. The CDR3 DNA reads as TGTGCCACCTTCCCCCAGCGGCAGACGAACACTGAAGCTTTCTTT.

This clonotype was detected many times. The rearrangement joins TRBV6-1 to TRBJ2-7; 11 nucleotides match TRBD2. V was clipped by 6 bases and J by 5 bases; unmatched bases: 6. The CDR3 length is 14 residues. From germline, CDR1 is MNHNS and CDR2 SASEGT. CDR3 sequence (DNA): TGTGCCAGCAGCCCTAGCGGGAGGACGGACGAGCAGTACTTC. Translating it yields CASSPSGRTDEQYF.

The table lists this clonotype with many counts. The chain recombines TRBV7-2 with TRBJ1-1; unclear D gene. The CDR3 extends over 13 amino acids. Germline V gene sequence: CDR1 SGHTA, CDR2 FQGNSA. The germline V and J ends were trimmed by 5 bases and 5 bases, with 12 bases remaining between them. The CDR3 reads CASSPGYLTEAFF. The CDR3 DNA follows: TGTGCCAGCAGCCCCGGCTATTTGACTGAAGCTTTCTTT.

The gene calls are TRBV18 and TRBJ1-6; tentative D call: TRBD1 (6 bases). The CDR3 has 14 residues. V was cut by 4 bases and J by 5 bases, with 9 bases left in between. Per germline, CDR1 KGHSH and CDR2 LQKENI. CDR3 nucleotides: TGTGCCAGCTCACAGGACAGTGATAATTCACCCCTCCACTTT. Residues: CASSQDSDNSPLHF.

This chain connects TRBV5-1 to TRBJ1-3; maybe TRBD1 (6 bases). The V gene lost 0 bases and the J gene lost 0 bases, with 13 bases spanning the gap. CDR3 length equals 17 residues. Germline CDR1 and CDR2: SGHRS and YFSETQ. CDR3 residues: CASSLGGQPDSGNTIYF. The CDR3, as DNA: TGCGCCAGCAGCTTGGGGGGACAACCAGACTCTGGAAACACCATATATTTT.

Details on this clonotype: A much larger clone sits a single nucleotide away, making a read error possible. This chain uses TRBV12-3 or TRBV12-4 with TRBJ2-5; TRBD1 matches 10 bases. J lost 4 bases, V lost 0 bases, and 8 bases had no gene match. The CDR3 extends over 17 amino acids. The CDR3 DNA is TGTGCCAGCAGTTTAGCGCTCGGGACAGGGGATCGAGAGACCCAGTACTTC. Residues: CASSLALGTGDRETQYF.

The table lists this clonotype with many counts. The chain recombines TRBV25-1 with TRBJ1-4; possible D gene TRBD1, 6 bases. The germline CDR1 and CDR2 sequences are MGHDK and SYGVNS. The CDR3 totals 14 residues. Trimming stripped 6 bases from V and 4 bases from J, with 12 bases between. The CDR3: CASSGTLHNEKLFF. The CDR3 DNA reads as TGTGCCAGCAGCGGGACATTGCATAATGAAAAACTGTTTTTT.